Listed below are T cell receptor beta chains from one sample, sequenced in a study of T cells expressing NK-cell markers. TCRdb reanalyzed the 5' RACE reads and collapses them to one entry per CDR3 protein, without DNA. The repertoire shows 200,000 to 300,000 distinct CDR3 sequences; the top ten hold roughly 4.2%. The source material was blood T cells: a sorted CD56 or NKG2C T cell subset, CD4+ or CD8+ T cells, or bulk PBMC T cells (not recorded which). All receptors derive from a woman aged 18-70 years in good health. CDR3s include the opening cysteine and the closing phenylalanine or tryptophan.

TRBJ1-2	TRBV29-1	CSVENRDTRGYTF
TRBJ2-5	TRBV24-1	CATSDPRTSQETQYF
TRBJ2-2	TRBV6-5	CASSFLSTVLNTGELFF
TRBJ2-1	TRBV20-1	CSAGDPTGGNEQFF
TRBJ2-5	TRBV2	CASEPGGGYQETQYF
TRBJ1-2	TRBV3-1	CASSQRAVESGYTF
TRBJ1-4	TRBV14	CASSQYPRGATNEKLFF
TRBJ2-5	TRBV20-1	CSASSRLAGETQYF
TRBJ2-3	TRBV20-1	CSARSGGKADTQYF
TRBJ2-5	TRBV18	CASSAGQMETQYF
TRBJ2-7	TRBV6-2/TRBV6-3	CASSLQTGSYEQYF
TRBJ2-5	TRBV29-1	CSVDGGETQYF
TRBJ2-2	TRBV6-2/TRBV6-3	CASSYAARAANTGELFF
TRBJ2-1	TRBV5-1	CASSLLANSYNEQFF
TRBJ1-1	TRBV6-6	CASIRPGTEAFF
TRBJ2-5	TRBV29-1	CSVEDTVGSWTQYF
TRBJ1-2	TRBV7-2	CASSLHYGDGYTF
TRBJ1-2	TRBV7-3	CASSRDLNDYYGYTF
TRBJ2-1	TRBV7-9	CASSLGWVSSYNEQFF
TRBJ1-3	TRBV29-1	CSVVLGTGNTIYF
TRBJ2-2	TRBV12-3/TRBV12-4	CASSHTKPLNTGELFF
TRBJ2-2	TRBV12-3/TRBV12-4	CASSAGTGLTGELFF
TRBJ1-4	TRBV20-1	CSASTLRDRTEKLFF
TRBJ2-7	TRBV7-3	CASSLWTGDEQYF
TRBJ2-3	TRBV9	CASSVDSGGVTDTQYF
TRBJ2-5	TRBV2	CASRPDWNKETQYF
TRBJ1-2	TRBV12-3/TRBV12-4	CASSRRGQGYGYTF
TRBJ2-1	TRBV29-1	CSVEGDSYNEQFF
TRBJ2-1	TRBV5-1	CASSLVGGGNNEQFF
TRBJ2-1	TRBV7-2	CASSLTMGEGLIEQFF
TRBJ2-7	TRBV12-3/TRBV12-4	CASSLEGQGSYEQYF
TRBJ2-1	TRBV7-3	CASSPTPRGSVVGNEQFF
TRBJ1-5	TRBV6-2/TRBV6-3	CASKEGTGATQPQHF
TRBJ2-1	TRBV20-1	CSAPETSGRAYEQFF
TRBJ2-5	TRBV6-1	CASSKGHQETQYF
TRBJ1-4	TRBV7-2	CASSLDRGPEKLFF
TRBJ2-1	TRBV20-1	CSARDSGGALSYNEQFF
TRBJ2-3	TRBV29-1	CSGGTDDTQYF
TRBJ2-2	TRBV20-1	CSARAGGLTGELFF
TRBJ2-2	TRBV18	CASSGLANTGELFF
TRBJ2-6	TRBV7-2	CASSFWAGSSGANVLTF
TRBJ2-2	TRBV28	CASSLWDRGHTGELFF
TRBJ2-3	TRBV20-1	CSARDLGSEAGFSDTQYF
TRBJ2-5	TRBV7-9	CASSPLGGRVQETQYF
TRBJ2-3	TRBV7-2	CASSSYTPPGDTQYF
TRBJ1-2	TRBV5-1	CASSPGEAARMGQDGYTF
TRBJ2-5	TRBV7-6	CASSLVASQETQYF
TRBJ2-5	TRBV6-5	CASSFTAGAQETQYF
TRBJ2-1	TRBV20-1	CSSSGGGHEQFF
TRBJ1-5	TRBV12-3/TRBV12-4	CASRIGYNQPQHF
TRBJ2-3	TRBV6-1	CASKGGGVADTQYF
TRBJ2-1	TRBV9	CASSVVASGGQTYNEQFF
TRBJ2-1	TRBV19	CASTQTSGSSYNEQFF
TRBJ1-1	TRBV27	CASSLGTVMNTEAFF
TRBJ2-1	TRBV12-3/TRBV12-4	CASSRTSGGAQFF
TRBJ2-5	TRBV20-1	CSARLIPWGTQYF
TRBJ2-1	TRBV12-3/TRBV12-4	CASSHETSGNNEQFF